This TCR beta chain was profiled in a study of T cells in Graves' hyperthyroidism and ophthalmopathy (dated by TCRdb to between 2018 and 2021). Describing the broader study: Peripheral blood samples were taken at the time of initial diagnosis, prior to any treatment. To identify distinguishing TCR V-J signatures, a discovery cohort of around 100 patients was used, comprising some 45 with Graves' ophthalmopathy and around 57 with stable Graves' hyperthyroidism. Whether ophthalmopathy could be predicted prospectively was tested in an independent validation cohort made up of 18 to 20 hyperthyroidism patients plus 17 patients who later progressed to ophthalmopathy. For training and testing, the roughly 93 patients in the discovery cohort were randomly divided in a 7:3 ratio. In several Graves' hyperthyroidism patients, the study also compared T-cell repertoires from thyroid tissue with T-cell repertoires from blood. Once sampling was done, hyperthyroidism patients were given methimazole at a starting dose of 30 mg daily, whereas ophthalmopathy patients were given high-dose intravenous methylprednisolone. According to the paper, TCR Vbeta CDR3 sequencing was carried out on some 140 peripheral blood samples, which came from approximately 41 ophthalmopathy, about 75 hyperthyroidism and about 17 progressor patients.

A patient counted as having stable Graves' hyperthyroidism if no progression to ophthalmopathy occurred over 18 months of follow-up. The hyperthyroidism patients were between 18 and 65 years old and newly diagnosed, with a disease duration of less than 2 months. Patients with uncontrolled infections, other autoimmune diseases, pregnancy or lactation were excluded. Clinical symptoms, serum thyroxine and TRAb, thyroid ultrasound, and orbital computed tomography formed the basis for the diagnoses. PBMCs were isolated from about 9.2 ml of fresh peripheral blood by Ficoll-Paque density gradient centrifugation. Total RNA was extracted with Trizol reagent, and quality was checked on an Agilent 2100 Bioanalyzer. This clonotype was counted many times. Its antigen specificity is not known. No per-base quality is available; no much larger clone lies one base away. Results the study describes overall, beyond this receptor: Most expanded thyroid clonotypes (frequency above 0.001) were also detected in blood, suggesting blood repertoires may reflect thyroid immune responses. A 13 V-J signature model separated ophthalmopathy from stable hyperthyroidism, with about 90% sensitivity and 81% to 83% specificity in cross-validation and 80%/75% in testing. In validation, the model predicted progression to ophthalmopathy a median of about 6.8 months before onset, with over 55% sensitivity and almost 75% specificity. Sample size was not statistically predetermined, and blinding of investigators to group allocation was not performed.

The TCR beta CDR3 regions were amplified from the RNA transcripts. The TCR CDR3 was subjected to a first round of RT-PCR using the HTBI primer set and the Qiagen OneStep RT-PCR kit. The libraries were constructed in a second round of multiplex PCR and then size-selected and purified. Libraries were sequenced paired-end with 100 bp reads on an Illumina HiSeq2000. Processing in the source paper ran as follows. SOAPnuke was used to process the raw data, removing reads that contained adapters or uncalled bases, had a mean Phred below 15, or lacked an exact match to the constant primer or identifier. High-quality paired reads were merged with COPE v1.2.5, and unique nucleotide sequences were defined as clonotypes. MiTCR v1.1 was used to align clonotypes to the IMGT TRBV, TRBD and TRBJ reference segments. Analysis was restricted to V-J combinations with a frequency above 0.0001, which covered about 99% of repertoires. The TCS score was defined as the ratio of F50 (clonal expansion) to E x V (chaos), calculated using BLOSUM62-based TCRdist between CDR3 peptides within each V-J. Welch's t-statistics and random forest reduced 514 V-J features to fewer than 15, which were used in a naive Bayes classifier (R e1071). TCRdb cleaned the public reads at Q25 with fastp, built clones with MiXCR and kept in-frame beta chains. A single entry per CDR3 protein holds the most common genes and DNA from its merged rows. The V and J calls here are based on TCRdb, not the publication. For this sample the table gives roughly 740,000 distinct CDR3 sequences, of which around 15% were detected only once. The top ten hold 8.4% of the sample.

This TCR was sampled from a man aged 18 to 29 with Graves' hyperthyroidism. Input material: blood.

The nucleotide sequence reads TGTGCCATCAGTGGACGGCCCGGGGAAGCTTTCTTT. Its protein product is CAISGRPGEAFF. The sequence joins TRBV10-3 to TRBJ1-1, with the D gene too uncertain to name. Taken from the germline V gene, the CDR1 and CDR2 loops are ENHRY and SYGVKD. V is pared back by 4 bases and J by 8 bases, with 11 bases lying between the germline termini. The CDR3 measures 12 amino acids from cysteine to phenylalanine. Only the CDR3 part of the read is kept: 36 bases, read in frame from the first base.